These T cell receptor beta chains were read from a single sample in a study of T cells in Graves' hyperthyroidism and ophthalmopathy. TCRdb processed the multiplex PCR reads anew with MiXCR; each CDR3 protein has one entry. The top ten hold approximately 7% of the sample, which has a few hundred thousand distinct CDR3 sequences, around a sixth seen once. Sequencing used blood. These receptors came from a woman aged 25 to 45 with Graves' hyperthyroidism. CDR3s include the opening cysteine and the closing phenylalanine or tryptophan. Fields, in order: D gene, J gene, V gene, clone size, CDR3 protein, CDR3 DNA. A D gene is named only where the DNA matches it firmly. Only part of the rows carry a size: once, few, many, or a class if the clone is expanded.

d_gene: NA
j_gene: TRBJ2-5
v_gene: TRBV28
abundance: many
CDR3aa: CASSSLPDKVQETQYF
CDR3nt: TGTGCCAGCAGCAGTTTACCCGACAAAGTCCAAGAGACCCAGTACTTC

d_gene: NA
j_gene: TRBJ2-3
v_gene: TRBV2
abundance: many
CDR3aa: CASSINSISTDTQYF
CDR3nt: TGTGCCAGCAGTATCAACAGCATTAGCACAGATACGCAGTATTTT

d_gene: TRBD1
j_gene: TRBJ1-1
v_gene: TRBV5-1
abundance: NA
CDR3aa: CASSFRGVDTEAFF
CDR3nt: TGCGCCAGCAGCTTCAGGGGGGTGGACACTGAAGCTTTCTTT

d_gene: NA
j_gene: TRBJ2-1
v_gene: TRBV20-1
abundance: many
CDR3aa: CSAGLLLNEQFF
CDR3nt: TGCAGTGCCGGACTCTTACTCAATGAGCAGTTCTTC

d_gene: NA
j_gene: TRBJ2-1
v_gene: TRBV11-2
abundance: NA
CDR3aa: CASSLVVYNEQFF
CDR3nt: TGTGCCAGCAGCTTAGTAGTCTACAATGAGCAGTTCTTC

d_gene: NA
j_gene: TRBJ1-1
v_gene: TRBV30
abundance: many
CDR3aa: CAWSGAGLMNTEAFF
CDR3nt: TGTGCCTGGAGCGGTGCAGGTTTAATGAACACTGAAGCTTTCTTT

d_gene: NA
j_gene: TRBJ2-7
v_gene: TRBV6-2/TRBV6-3
abundance: few
CDR3aa: CASSYSGGASYEQYF
CDR3nt: TGTGCCAGCAGTTACTCTGGGGGCGCCTCCTACGAGCAGTACTTC

d_gene: TRBD2
j_gene: TRBJ2-2
v_gene: TRBV20-1
abundance: NA
CDR3aa: CSASPLAGVPGELFF
CDR3nt: TGCAGTGCCAGTCCGCTAGCGGGAGTGCCCGGGGAGCTGTTTTTT

d_gene: NA
j_gene: TRBJ2-3
v_gene: TRBV20-1
abundance: NA
CDR3aa: CSASLNTDTQYF
CDR3nt: TGCAGTGCTAGTTTGAACACAGATACGCAGTATTTT

d_gene: NA
j_gene: TRBJ1-1
v_gene: TRBV18
abundance: many
CDR3aa: CASSPSENTEAFF
CDR3nt: TGTGCCAGCTCCCCCAGCGAGAACACTGAAGCTTTCTTT

d_gene: TRBD1
j_gene: TRBJ2-7
v_gene: TRBV7-7
abundance: many
CDR3aa: CASSPGDRGIHEQYF
CDR3nt: TGTGCCAGCAGCCCGGGGGACAGGGGGATTCACGAGCAGTACTTC

d_gene: TRBD2
j_gene: TRBJ2-3
v_gene: TRBV6-1
abundance: few
CDR3aa: CASSRASGIVGSTDTQYF
CDR3nt: TGTGCCAGCAGTCGGGCTAGCGGGATTGTTGGCAGCACAGATACGCAGTATTTT

d_gene: TRBD1
j_gene: TRBJ2-2
v_gene: TRBV7-9
abundance: NA
CDR3aa: CASNQGAGELFF
CDR3nt: TGTGCCAGCAACCAGGGGGCCGGGGAGCTGTTTTTT

d_gene: NA
j_gene: TRBJ1-4
v_gene: TRBV5-1
abundance: many
CDR3aa: CASSLGFGDEANEKLFF
CDR3nt: TGCGCCAGCAGCTTGGGGTTTGGGGACGAGGCTAATGAAAAACTGTTTTTT

d_gene: NA
j_gene: TRBJ2-1
v_gene: TRBV14
abundance: few
CDR3aa: CASSQKAPGTYNEQFF
CDR3nt: TGTGCCAGCAGCCAGAAAGCACCGGGAACATACAATGAGCAGTTCTTC

d_gene: NA
j_gene: TRBJ2-3
v_gene: TRBV6-1
abundance: many
CDR3aa: CASGLGTQYF
CDR3nt: TGTGCCAGCGGGCTGGGTACGCAGTATTTT

d_gene: TRBD2
j_gene: TRBJ2-3
v_gene: TRBV20-1
abundance: many
CDR3aa: CSARGTSGRTDTQYF
CDR3nt: TGCAGTGCTAGAGGGACTAGCGGGAGAACAGATACGCAGTATTTT

d_gene: NA
j_gene: TRBJ2-1
v_gene: TRBV5-1
abundance: few
CDR3aa: CASSPPTGFYEQFF
CDR3nt: TGCGCCAGCAGCCCTCCGACAGGTTTCTATGAGCAGTTCTTC

d_gene: NA
j_gene: TRBJ2-1
v_gene: TRBV30
abundance: many
CDR3aa: CAWSVIDRGEQFF
CDR3nt: TGTGCCTGGAGTGTCATTGATAGGGGTGAGCAGTTCTTC

d_gene: NA
j_gene: TRBJ1-4
v_gene: TRBV7-2
abundance: few
CDR3aa: CAGSSATATNEKLFF
CDR3nt: TGTGCCGGCAGCTCAGCGACAGCAACTAATGAAAAACTGTTTTTT

d_gene: TRBD1
j_gene: TRBJ2-5
v_gene: TRBV7-2
abundance: many
CDR3aa: CASSATGVQETQYF
CDR3nt: TGTGCCAGCAGCGCTACAGGGGTCCAAGAGACCCAGTACTTC

d_gene: NA
j_gene: TRBJ2-2
v_gene: TRBV3-2
abundance: few
CDR3aa: CASSQVSLLTGGVQELFF
CDR3nt: TGTGCCAGCAGCCAAGTTTCACTTTTGACAGGGGGGGTGCAAGAGCTGTTTTTT

d_gene: NA
j_gene: TRBJ2-2
v_gene: TRBV7-2
abundance: NA
CDR3aa: CASIRQPNTGELFF
CDR3nt: TGTGCCAGCATCCGACAGCCTAACACCGGGGAGCTGTTTTTT

d_gene: NA
j_gene: TRBJ2-2
v_gene: TRBV20-1
abundance: many
CDR3aa: CSARITGYTGELFF
CDR3nt: TGCAGTGCTAGGATAACAGGCTACACCGGGGAGCTGTTTTTT

d_gene: NA
j_gene: TRBJ2-3
v_gene: TRBV7-2
abundance: many
CDR3aa: CASNVRLTDTQYF
CDR3nt: TGTGCCAGCAACGTCCGCCTCACAGATACGCAGTATTTT